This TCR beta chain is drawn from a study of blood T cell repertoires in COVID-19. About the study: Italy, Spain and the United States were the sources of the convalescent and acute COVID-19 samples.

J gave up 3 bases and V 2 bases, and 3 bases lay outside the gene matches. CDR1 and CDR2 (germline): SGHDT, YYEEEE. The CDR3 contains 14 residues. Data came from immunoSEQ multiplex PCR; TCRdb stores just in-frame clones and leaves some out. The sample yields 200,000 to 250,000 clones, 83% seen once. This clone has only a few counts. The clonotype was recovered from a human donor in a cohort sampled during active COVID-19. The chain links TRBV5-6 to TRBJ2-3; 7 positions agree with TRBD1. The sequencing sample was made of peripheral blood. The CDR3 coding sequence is TGTGCCAGCAGCTTCGCAGGGGGAACAGATACGCAGTATTTT. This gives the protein CASSFAGGTDTQYF. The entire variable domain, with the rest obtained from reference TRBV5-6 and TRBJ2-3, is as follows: DAGVTQSPTHLIKTRGQQVTLRCSPKSGHDTVSWYQQALGQGPQFIFQYYEEEERQRGNFPDRFSGHQFPNYSSELNVNALLLGDSALYLCASSFAGGTDTQYFGPGTRLTVL.